The clone carrying this TCR beta chain was detected ten times or more. Its antigen remains unknown. Per germline, CDR1 SGDLS and CDR2 YYNGEE. The CDR3 runs to 14 residues. With V trimmed by 4 bases and J by 15 bases, 14 bases remained unmatched. Unique molecular identifiers were in the cDNA, with template-switch universal primer binding. TCRdb itself ran the 5' RACE reads through MiXCR, one entry per CDR3 protein. The sample lists around 160,000 distinct CDR3 sequences, roughly 3.3% occurring once. The data originate from a study of identical twins. Overall study findings and caveats: Sharing of beta out-of-frame sequences by twins showed a weaker excess. The presence of invariant MAIT and iNKT cells could partly confound analyses of zero-insertion sequences.

V and J are TRBV9 and TRBJ2-1; 9 bases match TRBD1. Sequenced: memory T cells sorted from blood. The clonotype was recovered from a man younger than 35 in good health. CDR3 bases: TGTGCCAGCAGCAACACGAGGGGACAGGGTAGGGTGTTCTTC. It encodes CASSNTRGQGRVFF.